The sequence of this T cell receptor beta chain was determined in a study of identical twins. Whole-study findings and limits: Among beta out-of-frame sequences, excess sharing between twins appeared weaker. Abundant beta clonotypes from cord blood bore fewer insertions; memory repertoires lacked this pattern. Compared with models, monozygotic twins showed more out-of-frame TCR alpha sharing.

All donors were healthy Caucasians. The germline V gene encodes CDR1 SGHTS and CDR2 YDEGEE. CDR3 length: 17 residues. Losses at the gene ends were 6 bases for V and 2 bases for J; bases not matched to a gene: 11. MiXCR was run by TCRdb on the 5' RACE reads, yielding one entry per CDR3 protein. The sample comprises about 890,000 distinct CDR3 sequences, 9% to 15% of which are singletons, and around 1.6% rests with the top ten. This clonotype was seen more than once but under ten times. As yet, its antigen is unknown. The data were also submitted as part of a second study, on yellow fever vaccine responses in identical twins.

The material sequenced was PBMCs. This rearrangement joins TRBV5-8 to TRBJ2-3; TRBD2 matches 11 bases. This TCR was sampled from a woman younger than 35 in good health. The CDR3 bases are TGTGCCAGCAATCGAGTATCGGGACTAGCGGACACAGATACGCAGTATTTT. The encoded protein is CASNRVSGLADTDTQYF. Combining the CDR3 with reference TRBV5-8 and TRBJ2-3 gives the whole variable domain EAGVTQSPTHLIKTRGQQATLRCSPISGHTSVYWYQQALGLGLQFLLWYDEGEERNRGNFPPRFSGRQFPNYSSELNVNALELEDSALYLCASNRVSGLADTDTQYFGPGTRLTVL.